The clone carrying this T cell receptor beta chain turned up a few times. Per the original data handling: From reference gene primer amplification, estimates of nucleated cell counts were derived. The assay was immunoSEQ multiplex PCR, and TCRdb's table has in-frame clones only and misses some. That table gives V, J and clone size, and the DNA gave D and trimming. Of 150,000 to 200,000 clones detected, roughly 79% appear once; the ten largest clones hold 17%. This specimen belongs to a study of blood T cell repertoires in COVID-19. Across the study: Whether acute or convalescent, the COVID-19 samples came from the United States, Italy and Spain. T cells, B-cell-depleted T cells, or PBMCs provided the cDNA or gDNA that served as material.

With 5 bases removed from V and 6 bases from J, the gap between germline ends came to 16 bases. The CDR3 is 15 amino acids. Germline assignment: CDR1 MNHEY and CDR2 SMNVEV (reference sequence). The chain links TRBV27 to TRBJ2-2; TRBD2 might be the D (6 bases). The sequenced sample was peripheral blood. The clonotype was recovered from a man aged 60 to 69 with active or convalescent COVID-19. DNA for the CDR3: TGTGCCAGCAGTCCTGGGAGGTGGCGGGCCGGGGAGCTGTTTTTT. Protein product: CASSPGRWRAGELFF.